The subject of this entry is one T cell receptor (beta chain). This entry belongs to a study of blood T cell repertoires in COVID-19. Study background: The cDNA or gDNA used as material had been derived from T cells, B-cell-depleted T cells, or PBMCs.

Source study methods: For nucleated cells, counts were estimated from reference gene primer amplification. Generated by immunoSEQ multiplex PCR, the TCRdb table keeps only in-frame clones and is missing some. That table gives V, J and clone size, and the DNA gave D and trimming. The sample holds 200,000 to 250,000 clones, 83% seen once. The TCR originated in a woman between 45 and 60 years old with acute or convalescent COVID-19. The material sequenced was peripheral blood.

This CDR3 reads CASGDTATGYEQYF. DNA of the CDR3: TGCGCCAGCGGGGACACCGCCACGGGTTACGAGCAGTACTTC. This chain joins TRBV5-1 and TRBJ2-7; possible D gene TRBD1, 6 bases. Trimming cost V 7 bases and J 4 bases, with 18 bases left between them. This CDR3 region has 14 residues. CDR1 is SGHRS and CDR2 is YFSETQ in the germline V gene. The full variable domain, with the rest looked up from reference TRBV5-1 and TRBJ2-7, is KAGVTQTPRYLIKTRGQQVTLSCSPISGHRSVSWYQQTPGQGLQFLFEYFSETQRNKGNFPGRFSGRQFSNSRSEMNVSTLELGDSALYLCASGDTATGYEQYFGPGTRLTVT.